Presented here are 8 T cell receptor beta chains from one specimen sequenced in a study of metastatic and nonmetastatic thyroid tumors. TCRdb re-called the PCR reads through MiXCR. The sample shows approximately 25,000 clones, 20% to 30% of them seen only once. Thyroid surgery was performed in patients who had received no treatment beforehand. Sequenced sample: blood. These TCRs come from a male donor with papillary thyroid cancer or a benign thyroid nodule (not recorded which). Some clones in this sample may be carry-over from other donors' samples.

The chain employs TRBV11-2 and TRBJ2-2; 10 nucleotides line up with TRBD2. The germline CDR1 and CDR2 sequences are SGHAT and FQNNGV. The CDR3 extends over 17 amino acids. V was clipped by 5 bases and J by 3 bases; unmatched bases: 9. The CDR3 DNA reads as TGTGCCAGCAGCCCAGGGACTAGCGTGTATTACACCGGGGAGCTGTTTTTT. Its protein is CASSPGTSVYYTGELFF. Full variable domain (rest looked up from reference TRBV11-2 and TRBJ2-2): EAGVAQSPRYKIIEKRQSVAFWCNPISGHATLYWYQQILGQGPKLLIQFQNNGVVDDSQLPKDRFSAERLKGVDSTLKIQPAKLEDSAVYLCASSPGTSVYYTGELFFGEGSRLTVL.

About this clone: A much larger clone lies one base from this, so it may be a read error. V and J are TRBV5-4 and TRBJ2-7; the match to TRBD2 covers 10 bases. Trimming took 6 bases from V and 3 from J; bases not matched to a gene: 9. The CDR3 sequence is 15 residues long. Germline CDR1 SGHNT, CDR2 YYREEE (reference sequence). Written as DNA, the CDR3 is TGTGCCAGCATCCCCCGGACTAGCGGCGTCTACGAGCAGTACTTC. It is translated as CASIPRTSGVYEQYF.

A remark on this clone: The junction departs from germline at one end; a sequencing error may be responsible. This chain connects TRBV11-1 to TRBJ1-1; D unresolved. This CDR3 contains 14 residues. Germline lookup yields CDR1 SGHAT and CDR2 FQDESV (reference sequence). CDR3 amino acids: CASRAWTVNTEAFF. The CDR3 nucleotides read TGTGCCAGCCGAGCATGGACGGTGAACACTGAGGCTTTCTTT.

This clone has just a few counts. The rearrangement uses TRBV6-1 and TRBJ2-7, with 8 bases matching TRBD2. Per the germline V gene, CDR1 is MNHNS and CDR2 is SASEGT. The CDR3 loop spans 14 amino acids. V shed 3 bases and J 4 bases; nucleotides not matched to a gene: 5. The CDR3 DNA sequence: TGTGCCAGCAGTGACCCCGGGACTAGTTACGAGCAGTACTTC. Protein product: CASSDPGTSYEQYF.

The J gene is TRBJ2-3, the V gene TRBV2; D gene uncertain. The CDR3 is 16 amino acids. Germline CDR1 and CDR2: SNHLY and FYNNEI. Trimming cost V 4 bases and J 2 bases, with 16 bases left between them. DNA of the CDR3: TGTGCCAGCAGTGTTATCGCGGTAGCCAACACAGATACGCAGTATTTT. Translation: CASSVIAVANTDTQYF.

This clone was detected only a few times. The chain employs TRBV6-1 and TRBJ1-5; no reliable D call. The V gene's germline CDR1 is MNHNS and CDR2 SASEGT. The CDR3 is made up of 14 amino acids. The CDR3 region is CAHGPDRYNQPQHF. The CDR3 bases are TGTGCGCATGGACCGGACCGCTACAATCAGCCCCAGCATTTT.

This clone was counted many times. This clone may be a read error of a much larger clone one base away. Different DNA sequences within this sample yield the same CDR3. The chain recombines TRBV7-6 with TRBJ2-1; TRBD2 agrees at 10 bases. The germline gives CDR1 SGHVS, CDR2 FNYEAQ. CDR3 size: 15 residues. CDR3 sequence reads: CASSLGLAKGNEQFF. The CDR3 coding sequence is TGCGCCAGCAGCTTGGGACTAGCGAAGGGGAATGAGCAGTTCTTC. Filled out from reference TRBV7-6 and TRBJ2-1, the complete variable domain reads GAGVSQSPRYKVTKRGQDVALRCDPISGHVSLYWYRQALGQGPEFLTYFNYEAQQDKSGLPNDRFSAERPEGSISTLTIQRTEQRDSAMYRCASSLGLAKGNEQFFGPGTRLTVL.

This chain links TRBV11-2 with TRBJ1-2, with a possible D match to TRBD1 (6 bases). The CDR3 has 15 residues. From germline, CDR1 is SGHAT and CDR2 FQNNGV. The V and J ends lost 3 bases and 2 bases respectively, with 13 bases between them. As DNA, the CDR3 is TGTGCCAGCAGCTTTTCGACAGGTTTGAACTATGGCTACACCTTC. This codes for CASSFSTGLNYGYTF.